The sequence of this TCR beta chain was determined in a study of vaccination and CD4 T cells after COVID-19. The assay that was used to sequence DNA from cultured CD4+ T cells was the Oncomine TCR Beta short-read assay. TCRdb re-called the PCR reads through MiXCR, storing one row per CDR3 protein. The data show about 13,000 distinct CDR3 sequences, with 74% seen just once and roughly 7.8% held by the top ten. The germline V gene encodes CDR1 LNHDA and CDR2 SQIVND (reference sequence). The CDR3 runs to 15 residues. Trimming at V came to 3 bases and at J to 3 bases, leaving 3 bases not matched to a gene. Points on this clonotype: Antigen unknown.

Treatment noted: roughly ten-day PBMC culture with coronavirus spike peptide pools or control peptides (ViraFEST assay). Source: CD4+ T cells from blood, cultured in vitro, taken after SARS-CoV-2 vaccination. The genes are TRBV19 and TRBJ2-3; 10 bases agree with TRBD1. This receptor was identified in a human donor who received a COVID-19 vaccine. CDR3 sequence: CASSMGTGVTDTQYF. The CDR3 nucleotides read TGTGCCAGTAGTATGGGGACAGGGGTTACAGATACGCAGTATTTT.